This T cell receptor (beta chain) emerged from a study of Ad26.COV2.S vaccination and SARS-CoV-2 variants. Generated by immunoSEQ multiplex PCR, the TCRdb table keeps only in-frame clones and is missing some. The data contain about 350,000 clones, about 85% of them singletons. The treatment denotes: about 20 received Ad26.COV2.S at low or high dose, single or two shots; about 5 received placebo; per-sample allocation not given. Following the first vaccine or placebo injection, samples were taken on day 63. The sequencing here drew on peripheral blood, taken in a trial of Ad26.COV2.S vaccine versus placebo. This sequence originates from a person aged 18-65 years who received the Ad26.COV2.S COVID-19 vaccine or a placebo.

CDR3 sequence: CASRLGAPNNEQFF. In DNA form, the CDR3 reads TGTGCCAGCAGACTAGGGGCCCCCAACAATGAGCAGTTCTTC. The J gene is TRBJ2-1, the V gene TRBV27, with D possibly called TRBD1 or TRBD2 (5 bases each). The CDR3 sequence is 14 residues long. Germline V gene lookup returns CDR1 MNHEY and CDR2 SMNVEV (reference sequence). Trimming took off 6 bases at V and 5 bases at J, with 14 bases between the two ends.